These 3 T cell receptor beta chains were sequenced from one sample in a study of T cell responses to AZD1222 COVID-19 vaccine. TCRdb keeps only in-frame clones here, not all; method: immunoSEQ multiplex PCR. The repertoire consists of 180,000 or so clones, with under 95% occurring once and the leading ten covering under 1.5%. The specimen was peripheral blood, collected 28 days after the second AZD1222 dose. The receptors originated from an adult who received the AZD1222 COVID-19 vaccine.

The J gene is TRBJ1-6, the V gene TRBV10-1; possibly TRBD1 for D (6 bases). In germline, CDR1 is WNHNN, CDR2 SYGVQD (reference sequence). Trimming left V 6 bases short and J 8 bases short, with 14 bases between. CDR3 length: 14 residues. CDR3: CASREGVPDSPLHF. The CDR3 DNA reads TGCGCCAGCAGGGAGGGGGTCCCAGATTCACCCCTCCACTTT.

This clone occurred once. The genes are TRBV28 and TRBJ2-1; D may correspond to TRBD1 or TRBD2 (6 bases each). CDR1 is MDHEN, CDR2 SYDVKM, per germline. CDR3 length: 14 residues. With 9 bases removed from V and 5 bases from J, the gap between germline ends came to 17 bases. CDR3 sequence reads: CASFPGAIDNEQFF. The CDR3 DNA reads TGTGCCAGTTTCCCGGGGGCCATAGACAATGAGCAGTTCTTC.

The genes are TRBV30 and TRBJ2-5; TRBD1 agrees at 7 bases. This CDR3 is 13 amino acids long. The germline V gene has CDR1 GTSNPN and CDR2 SVGIG (reference sequence). With V trimmed by 6 bases and J by 5 bases, 9 bases remained unmatched. The DNA for the CDR3 is TGTGCCTGTGAGACAGGGTCCACGGAGACCCAGTACTTC. Translation: CACETGSTETQYF.